The clone carrying this TCR beta chain has only a few counts. This entry is derived from a study of blood T cell repertoires in COVID-19. Data came from immunoSEQ multiplex PCR; TCRdb stores just in-frame clones and leaves some out. The sample lists some 97,000 clones; just over 90% were seen once. This CDR3 has 13 residues. Germline CDR1 and CDR2: MRHNA and SNTAGT. Trimming pared 6 bases from V and 5 bases from J, leaving 13 bases between. Sequencing used peripheral blood. This sequence was found in a man aged 55-75 years with acute or convalescent COVID-19. This chain uses TRBV6-4 with TRBJ1-1, with a possible D match to TRBD1 (6 bases). The CDR3 bases are TGTGCCAGCAGCGCAGGGGCCCGGACTGAAGCTTTCTTT. This gives the protein CASSAGARTEAFF.